These T cell receptor beta chains were read from a single sample in a study of T-cell reconstitution after alpha-beta-depleted transplantation in children. TCRdb reprocessed the PCR reads via MiXCR and lists one record per CDR3 protein. The sample records about 610,000 distinct CDR3 sequences, about 10% being singletons. This sample comprised PBMCs from the stem cell graft donor, obtained from the stem cell graft. The receptors were sampled from a human donor who donated a stem cell graft to a child with acute myeloid leukemia. CDR3s include the opening cysteine and the closing phenylalanine or tryptophan. The order of the fields is V gene, J gene, CDR3 protein.

>TRBV7-3|TRBJ2-7
CASSSFIWSEQYF
>TRBV6-7|TRBJ2-6
CASRPGQADSGANVLTF
>TRBV20-1|TRBJ2-3
CSARTHSFRTGLTDTQYF
>TRBV7-9|TRBJ2-7
CASSTVTGSYEQYF
>TRBV5-1|TRBJ2-1
CASKGQRATYEQFF
>TRBV7-2|TRBJ2-7
CASSSLRSSYEQYF
>TRBV12-3/TRBV12-4|TRBJ2-7
CASSYRGQRYF
>TRBV12-3/TRBV12-4|TRBJ1-4
CASSLSRNEKLFF
>TRBV5-5|TRBJ2-3
CASRPGLASDTQYF
>TRBV20-1|TRBJ1-2
CSAEGAGRENYGYTF
>TRBV12-3/TRBV12-4|TRBJ2-2
CASREGPRELFF
>TRBV27|TRBJ2-1
CASSLFASPSYNEQFF
>TRBV28|TRBJ2-1
CASSLELRGTEQFF
>TRBV25-1|TRBJ2-1
CASSSLAGNEQFF
>TRBV7-3|TRBJ2-1
CASSLKPSSPNNEQFF
>TRBV6-1|TRBJ1-2
CASTLREGSSNYGYTF
>TRBV5-4|TRBJ2-2
CASSLDNQYTGELFF
>TRBV27|TRBJ2-1
CASSFLGAWVF
>TRBV28|TRBJ1-4
CASSGGGTNEKLFF
>TRBV6-1|TRBJ2-7
CASRLAGGDEQYF
>TRBV6-2/TRBV6-3|TRBJ1-6
CASSLRTGGSPLHF
>TRBV7-2|TRBJ2-5
CASSVDRGRGETQYF
>TRBV4-3|TRBJ1-1
CASSPHTENTEAFF
>TRBV7-8|TRBJ2-6
CASLLSGANVLTF
>TRBV7-9|TRBJ2-7
CASRRSGGEQYF
>TRBV4-2|TRBJ1-1
CASSQGGGYNTEAFF
>TRBV20-1|TRBJ2-1
CSARDLTSGRLYNEQFF
>TRBV4-2|TRBJ2-2
CASKNWLAGVSGELFF
>TRBV7-2|TRBJ2-7
CASSHEGTSGTYEQYF